The present entry profiles one T cell receptor (beta chain) with its context. Antigen specificity is unknown. Libraries were prepared by immunoSEQ multiplex PCR; TCRdb keeps only in-frame clonotypes and omits some of them. The sample yields fewer than 90,000 clones, 65% to 90% seen once. The sample is drawn from a study of OX40 agonist ivuxolimab in advanced cancers. The wider study: At doses from 0.01 to 10 mg/kg, patients were given intravenous ivuxolimab every 2 weeks. One hepatocellular carcinoma and two cutaneous melanoma patients partially responded. Study findings and constraints: In a subset of nonresponders, normalized T-cell clonal expansion was also low.

Patients were ineligible given autoimmune disease history or systemic immunosuppression. The sequences come from CD4+ or CD8+ T cells sorted from blood, collected in a trial of the OX40 agonist ivuxolimab. This TCR was recovered from an adult with an advanced solid tumor such as melanoma, head and neck, liver or kidney cancer.

The CDR3 loop reads CARDRVLEAFF. The CDR3 DNA reads TGTGCCAGGGACAGGGTCCTTGAAGCTTTCTTT. The rearrangement joins TRBV30 to TRBJ1-1, with TRBD1 identical over 9 bases. CDR3 length: 11 amino acids. CDR1 and CDR2 from the germline V gene are GTSNPN and SVGIG (reference sequence). V lost 8 bases to trimming and J lost 7 bases; unmatched junction nucleotides: 5.